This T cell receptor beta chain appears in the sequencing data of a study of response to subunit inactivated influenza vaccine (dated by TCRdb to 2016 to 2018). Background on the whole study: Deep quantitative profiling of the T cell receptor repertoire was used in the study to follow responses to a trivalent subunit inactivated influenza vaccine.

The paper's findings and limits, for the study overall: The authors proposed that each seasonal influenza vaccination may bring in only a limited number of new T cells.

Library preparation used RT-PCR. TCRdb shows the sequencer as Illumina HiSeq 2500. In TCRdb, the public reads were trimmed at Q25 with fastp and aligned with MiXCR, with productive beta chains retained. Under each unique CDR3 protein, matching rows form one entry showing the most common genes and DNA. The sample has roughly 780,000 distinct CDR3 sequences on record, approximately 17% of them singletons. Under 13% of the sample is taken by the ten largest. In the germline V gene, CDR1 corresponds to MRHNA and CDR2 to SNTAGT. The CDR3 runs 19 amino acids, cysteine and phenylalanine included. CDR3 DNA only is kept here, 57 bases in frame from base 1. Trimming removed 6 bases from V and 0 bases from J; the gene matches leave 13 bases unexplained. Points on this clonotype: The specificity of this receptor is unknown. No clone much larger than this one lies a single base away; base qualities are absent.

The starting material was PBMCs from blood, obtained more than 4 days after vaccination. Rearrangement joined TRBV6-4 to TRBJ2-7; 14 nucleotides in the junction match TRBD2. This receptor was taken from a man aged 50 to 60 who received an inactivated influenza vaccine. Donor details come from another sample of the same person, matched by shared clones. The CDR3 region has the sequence CASRDRGLAGAMASYEQYF. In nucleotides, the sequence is TGTGCCAGCAGGGACAGGGGACTAGCGGGAGCTATGGCCTCCTACGAGCAGTACTTC.